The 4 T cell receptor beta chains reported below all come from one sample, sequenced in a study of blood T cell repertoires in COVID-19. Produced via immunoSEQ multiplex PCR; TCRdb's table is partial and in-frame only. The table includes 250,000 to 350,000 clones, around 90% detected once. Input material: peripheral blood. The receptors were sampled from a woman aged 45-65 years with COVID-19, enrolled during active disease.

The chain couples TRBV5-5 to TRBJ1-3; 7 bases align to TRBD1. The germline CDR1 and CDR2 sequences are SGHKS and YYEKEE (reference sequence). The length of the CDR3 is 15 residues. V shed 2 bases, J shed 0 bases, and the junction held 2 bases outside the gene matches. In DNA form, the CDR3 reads TGTGCCAGCAGCTTACAGGGGAGCTCTGGAAACACCATATATTTT. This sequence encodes CASSLQGSSGNTIYF.

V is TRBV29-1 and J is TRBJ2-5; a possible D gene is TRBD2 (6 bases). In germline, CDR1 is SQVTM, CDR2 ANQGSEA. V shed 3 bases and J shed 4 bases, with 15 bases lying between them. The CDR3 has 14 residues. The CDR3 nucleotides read TGCAGCGTTGAGCGGGAATGGTCATCAGAGACCCAGTACTTC. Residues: CSVEREWSSETQYF.

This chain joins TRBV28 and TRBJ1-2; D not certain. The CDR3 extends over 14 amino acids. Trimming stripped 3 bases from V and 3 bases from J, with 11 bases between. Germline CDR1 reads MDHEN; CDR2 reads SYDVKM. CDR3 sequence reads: CASSFPLSDYGYTF. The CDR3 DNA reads TGTGCCAGCAGTTTCCCCCTAAGTGACTATGGCTACACCTTC.

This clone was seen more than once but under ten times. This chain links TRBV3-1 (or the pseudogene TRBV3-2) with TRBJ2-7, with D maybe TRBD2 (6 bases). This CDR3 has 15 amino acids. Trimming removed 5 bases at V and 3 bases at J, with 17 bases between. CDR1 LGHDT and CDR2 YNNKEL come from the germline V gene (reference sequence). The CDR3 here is CASSGGLGGFYEQYF. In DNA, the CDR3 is TGTGCCAGCAGCGGGGGACTCGGCGGGTTCTACGAGCAGTACTTC.